Each of the 7 T cell receptor beta chains below was sequenced from the same sample in a study of T-cell memory formation after mild COVID-19. TCRdb called the 5' RACE reads again in MiXCR, with one record for every CDR3 protein. This table holds 500,000 to 650,000 distinct CDR3 sequences, less than 25% found once. Sequences were obtained from PBMCs or a T cell subset sorted from them (not recorded which). The receptors originated from an adult woman who had mild COVID-19 (a few samples of this study predate the infection). Cell type and time point are not known.

This clonotype was picked up a small number of times. The chain recombines TRBV12-3 or TRBV12-4 with TRBJ2-3; TRBD1 matches 7 bases. This CDR3 spans 14 amino acids. V shed 3 bases and J 4 bases; nucleotides not matched to a gene: 4. CDR3 sequence reads: CASSLGQTPDTQYF. DNA for the CDR3: TGTGCCAGCAGTTTGGGACAGACCCCAGATACGCAGTATTTT.

This clonotype showed up just a few times. The chain has TRBV7-2 and TRBJ2-3; 7 nucleotides line up with TRBD2. The germline gives CDR1 SGHTA, CDR2 FQGNSA. This CDR3 region has 16 residues. V was pared by 7 bases and J by 3 bases, with 13 bases of the junction left unmatched. Written as DNA, the CDR3 is TGTGCCAGCATCCCCCAAGCGGGACTATGGACAGATACGCAGTATTTT. It translates to CASIPQAGLWTDTQYF.

In this sample, this clonotype turned up a few times. V gene TRBV5-1 combines with J gene TRBJ2-2; no firm D call. The germline V and J ends were trimmed by 4 bases and 7 bases, with 8 bases remaining between them. Germline V gives CDR1 SGHRS, CDR2 YFSETQ. CDR3 length equals 12 residues. The DNA for the CDR3 is TGCGCCAGCAGCGGGGATTTCGGGGAGCTGTTTTTT. Amino acid sequence: CASSGDFGELFF.

The genes are TRBV27 and TRBJ1-1; perhaps TRBD1 as D (5 bases). The CDR3 length is 15 residues. V was cut by 5 bases and J by 0 bases, with 13 bases left in between. Per the germline V gene, CDR1 is MNHEY and CDR2 is SMNVEV (reference sequence). The CDR3 DNA is TGTGCCAGCAGTCGCATATCGGGGCTGAACACTGAAGCTTTCTTT. As protein: CASSRISGLNTEAFF.

This clonotype was seen more than once but under ten times. The chain employs TRBV6-5 and TRBJ2-7; 9 nucleotides align to TRBD2. V lost 6 bases and J lost 4; bases outside the gene matches: 10. The CDR3 runs to 15 residues. From germline, CDR1 is MNHEY and CDR2 SVGAGI. This chain's CDR3 is CASRPGVAGVYEQYF. The DNA for the CDR3 is TGTGCCAGCAGGCCTGGGGTAGCGGGAGTTTACGAGCAGTACTTC.

This clonotype came up a few times. The CDR3 is CASSASGGVLQETQYF. The CDR3 DNA reads as TGTGCCAGCAGCGCTAGCGGGGGAGTGCTTCAAGAGACCCAGTACTTC. The chain links TRBV4-2 to TRBJ2-5, with 10 nucleotides matching TRBD2. V trimming: 5 bases; J trimming: 2 bases; junction bases outside the gene matches: 8. This CDR3 contains 16 residues. Germline V gives CDR1 LGHNA, CDR2 YNFKEQ.

The genes are TRBV11-2 and TRBJ2-1, with 12 bases lining up with TRBD2. The V segment lost 5 bases and the J segment 7 bases; nucleotides outside the gene matches: 6. CDR1 SGHAT and CDR2 FQNNGV come from the germline V gene. The CDR3 length is 15 residues. CDR3 residues: CASSPRTSGKNEQFF. Written as DNA, the CDR3 is TGTGCCAGCAGCCCTCGGACTAGCGGGAAGAATGAGCAGTTCTTC.